This TCR beta chain was captured in a study of T cell responses to AZD1222 COVID-19 vaccine. Regarding the study as a whole: Unmutated regions of variants are reportedly targeted by nearly half of spike-specific TCRs. The donors showed a predominance of white British ancestry and of females, with possible underestimation of clonal diversity. With dominance at 160-218 and 743-854, vaccine-associated CD4 TCRs spanned spike. Breadth and depth of Spike-specific TCRs rose after two AZD1222 doses.

Of note for this clone: Antigen unknown.

Clones were sequenced by immunoSEQ multiplex PCR, and TCRdb holds only the in-frame ones, with some missing. The data contain roughly 160,000 clones, around 90% of them singletons. Germline CDR1 LNHDA, CDR2 SQIVND (reference sequence). V shed 5 bases and J 3 bases; nucleotides not matched to a gene: 10. The CDR3 consists of 18 residues. The source material was peripheral blood, sampled on day 0 of AZD1222 vaccination. The chain uses TRBV19 and TRBJ2-3, with 14 bases lining up with TRBD2. The origin of this receptor is an adult in good health. The CDR3 DNA is TGTGCCAGTAGTTTTGTTGGGACTAGCGGGAGTGGGACAGATACGCAGTATTTT. Translated, it gives CASSFVGTSGSGTDTQYF.